The entry below describes one T cell receptor (beta chain). The source of the sample is a study of blood T cell repertoires in COVID-19. Study context: Acute and convalescent COVID-19 samples came from the United States, Italy and Spain. In each case, the material was cDNA or gDNA derived from T cells, B-cell-depleted T cells, or PBMCs.

Trimming took 1 base from V and 4 from J; bases not matched to a gene: 3. Germline V gene lookup returns CDR1 LNHDA and CDR2 SQIVND (reference sequence). The CDR3 length is 14 residues. Original processing methods: Nucleated cell counts were estimated from reference gene primer amplification. Only in-frame clones appear in the TCRdb table, and some are missing; sequencing was by immunoSEQ multiplex PCR. That table is the source of V, J and clone size, and D and trimming were worked out from the DNA. This table has about 90,000 clones, around four fifths appearing once. The V gene is TRBV19, the J gene TRBJ2-7; 8 positions match TRBD1. The specimen sequenced was peripheral blood. The TCR sequence derives from a human donor in a cohort sampled during active COVID-19. This CDR3 is CASSIGRGPYEQYF. The DNA for the CDR3 is TGTGCCAGTAGTATAGGCAGGGGGCCTTACGAGCAGTACTTC.